This is a list of T cell receptor beta chains from one sample in a study of T cell responses to AZD1222 COVID-19 vaccine. Repertoires were generated with immunoSEQ multiplex PCR, while TCRdb's copy carries only in-frame clones and drops some. The data hold roughly 100,000 clones, with approximately 91% observed a single time. The input for sequencing was peripheral blood, taken on day 0 of AZD1222 vaccination. Every receptor here comes from an adult in good health. The conserved cysteine and the conserved F or W are not part of the CDR3 here. Each record gives: clone size, V gene, J gene, D gene, CDR3 protein. A D gene is named only where the DNA matches it firmly. Expanded clones get a size class; other rows say once, few or many, or leave the size out.

abundance: -
v_gene: TRBV2
j_gene: TRBJ1-3
d_gene: -
CDR3aa: ASSPGHSGNTIY

abundance: -
v_gene: TRBV6-4
j_gene: TRBJ1-3
d_gene: -
CDR3aa: ASSEVYPPRSGNTIY

abundance: -
v_gene: TRBV25-1
j_gene: TRBJ1-6
d_gene: -
CDR3aa: ASSEFGGANSPLH

abundance: -
v_gene: TRBV28
j_gene: TRBJ1-2
d_gene: -
CDR3aa: ASSLAWRYGYT

abundance: -
v_gene: TRBV10-3
j_gene: TRBJ2-1
d_gene: -
CDR3aa: AISERGAGDEQF

abundance: -
v_gene: TRBV9
j_gene: TRBJ2-2
d_gene: -
CDR3aa: ASSVGGGELF

abundance: -
v_gene: TRBV12-5
j_gene: TRBJ1-1
d_gene: TRBD1
CDR3aa: ASGLVQRTGFERNTEAF

abundance: -
v_gene: TRBV28
j_gene: TRBJ2-5
d_gene: -
CDR3aa: ASSLSATQY

abundance: -
v_gene: TRBV6-5
j_gene: TRBJ2-1
d_gene: TRBD2
CDR3aa: ASTLTGTSGVEQF

abundance: -
v_gene: TRBV19
j_gene: TRBJ1-5
d_gene: -
CDR3aa: ASSGLYSNQPQH

abundance: -
v_gene: TRBV3-1/TRBV3-2
j_gene: TRBJ2-7
d_gene: -
CDR3aa: ASSQGLGSYEQY

abundance: -
v_gene: TRBV30
j_gene: TRBJ1-2
d_gene: -
CDR3aa: AWRTPGHPTGYT

abundance: once
v_gene: TRBV7-9
j_gene: TRBJ1-5
d_gene: -
CDR3aa: ASSSVGGRNNQPQH

abundance: -
v_gene: TRBV25-1
j_gene: TRBJ1-1
d_gene: -
CDR3aa: LNTRMNTEAF

abundance: -
v_gene: TRBV19
j_gene: TRBJ1-6
d_gene: -
CDR3aa: ASSGQTHNSPLH

abundance: -
v_gene: TRBV7-2
j_gene: TRBJ2-7
d_gene: TRBD2
CDR3aa: ASSLELAGALSSYEQY

abundance: -
v_gene: TRBV5-1
j_gene: TRBJ1-6
d_gene: -
CDR3aa: ASGVDINSPLH

abundance: -
v_gene: TRBV5-6
j_gene: TRBJ1-1
d_gene: -
CDR3aa: ASSFFRNTEAF

abundance: -
v_gene: TRBV27
j_gene: TRBJ2-1
d_gene: -
CDR3aa: ASSPVGATRNEQF

abundance: -
v_gene: TRBV9
j_gene: TRBJ1-1
d_gene: -
CDR3aa: ASSVDGRVNTEAF

abundance: -
v_gene: TRBV29-1
j_gene: TRBJ1-3
d_gene: -
CDR3aa: SVEGGGPNSGNTIY

abundance: -
v_gene: TRBV27
j_gene: TRBJ2-1
d_gene: -
CDR3aa: ASSPRRGAKDEQF

abundance: once
v_gene: TRBV28
j_gene: TRBJ1-5
d_gene: -
CDR3aa: ASRPDTFLSNQPQH

abundance: -
v_gene: TRBV5-1
j_gene: TRBJ1-1
d_gene: TRBD1
CDR3aa: ASRPRGLGNTEAF

abundance: -
v_gene: TRBV7-6
j_gene: TRBJ2-3
d_gene: -
CDR3aa: ASSPGGTDTQY

abundance: -
v_gene: TRBV3-1/TRBV3-2
j_gene: TRBJ1-2
d_gene: -
CDR3aa: ASSPLGGDAIYGYT

abundance: -
v_gene: TRBV30
j_gene: TRBJ1-6
d_gene: -
CDR3aa: AWSGGGTDYNSPLH